Sequencing of this T cell receptor beta chain was carried out in a study of T cells after posttransplantation cyclophosphamide. This clone appeared many times. Its antigen is undetermined. The repertoire was sequenced with immunoSEQ multiplex PCR; TCRdb's copy has only in-frame clones and lacks some. Reported are about 40,000 clones, none seen only once; the ten largest carry over 5.5%. Looked up from germline, CDR1 is SGHRS and CDR2 is YFSETQ. Trimming stripped 0 bases from V and 4 bases from J, with 14 bases between. The CDR3 is 15 amino acids. Study-level findings and limits: Tissue-infiltrating T cells from skin or gut overlapped little with blood T cells. Later blood repertoires were often dominated by clones from the donor CD8+ memory compartment.

The TCR comes from a man younger than 45 in good health and a related stem cell transplant donor. Sequenced material: PBMCs. The J gene is TRBJ2-7, the V gene TRBV5-1; D is unclear. In nucleotides, the CDR3 is TGCGCCAGCAGCTTGGCCAAAAGGGTTACTTACGAGCAGTACTTC. Translating it yields CASSLAKRVTYEQYF.